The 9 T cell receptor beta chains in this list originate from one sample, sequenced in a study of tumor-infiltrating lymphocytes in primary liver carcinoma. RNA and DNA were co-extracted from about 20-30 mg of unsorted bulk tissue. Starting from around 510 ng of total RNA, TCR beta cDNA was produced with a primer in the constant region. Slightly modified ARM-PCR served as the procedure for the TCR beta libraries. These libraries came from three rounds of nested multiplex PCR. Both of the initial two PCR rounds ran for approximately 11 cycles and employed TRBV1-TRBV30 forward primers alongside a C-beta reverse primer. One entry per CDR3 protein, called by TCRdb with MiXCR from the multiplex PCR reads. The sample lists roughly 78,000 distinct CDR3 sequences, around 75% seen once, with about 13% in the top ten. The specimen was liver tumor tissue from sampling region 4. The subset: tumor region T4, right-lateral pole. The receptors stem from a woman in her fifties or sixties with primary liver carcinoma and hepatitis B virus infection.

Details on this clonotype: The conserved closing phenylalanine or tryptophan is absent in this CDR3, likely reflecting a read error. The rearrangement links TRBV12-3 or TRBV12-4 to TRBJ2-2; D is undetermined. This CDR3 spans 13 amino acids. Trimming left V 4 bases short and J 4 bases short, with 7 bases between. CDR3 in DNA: TGTGCCAGCAGTTCGACCTCCACCGGGGAGCTGTTTTCT. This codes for CASSSTSTGELFS.

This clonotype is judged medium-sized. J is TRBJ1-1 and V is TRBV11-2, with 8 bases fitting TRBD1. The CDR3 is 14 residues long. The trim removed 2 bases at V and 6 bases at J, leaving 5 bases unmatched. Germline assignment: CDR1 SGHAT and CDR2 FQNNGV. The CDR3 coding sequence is TGTGCCAGCAGCTTAACCAGGGGGCGAGCTGAAGCTTTCTTT. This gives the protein CASSLTRGRAEAFF. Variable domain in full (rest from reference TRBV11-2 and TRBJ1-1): EAGVAQSPRYKIIEKRQSVAFWCNPISGHATLYWYQQILGQGPKLLIQFQNNGVVDDSQLPKDRFSAERLKGVDSTLKIQPAKLEDSAVYLCASSLTRGRAEAFFGQGTRLTVV.

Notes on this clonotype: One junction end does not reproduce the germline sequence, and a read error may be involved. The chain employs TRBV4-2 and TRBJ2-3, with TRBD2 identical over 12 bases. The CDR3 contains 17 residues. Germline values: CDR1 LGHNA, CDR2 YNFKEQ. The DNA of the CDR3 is TGTGCCAGCAGCCAAGACGCTAGCGGGAGGGCACTGATTACGCGGCATTTT. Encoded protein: CASSQDASGRALITRHF.

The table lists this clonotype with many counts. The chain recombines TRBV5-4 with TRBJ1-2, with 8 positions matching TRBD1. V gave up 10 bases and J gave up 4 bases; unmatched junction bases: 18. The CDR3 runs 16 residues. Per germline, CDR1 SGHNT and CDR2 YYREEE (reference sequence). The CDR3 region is CAGQRSGQGAAYGYTF. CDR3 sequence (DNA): TGTGCCGGCCAACGGAGTGGACAGGGCGCGGCCTATGGCTACACCTTC.

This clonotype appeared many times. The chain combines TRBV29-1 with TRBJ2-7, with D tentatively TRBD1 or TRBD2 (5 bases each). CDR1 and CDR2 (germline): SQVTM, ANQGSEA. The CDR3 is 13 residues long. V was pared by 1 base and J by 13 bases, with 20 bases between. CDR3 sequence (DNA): TGCAGCGTTGAAGGGGCAGGGAGAGAAGCGCACTACTTC. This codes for CSVEGAGREAHYF.

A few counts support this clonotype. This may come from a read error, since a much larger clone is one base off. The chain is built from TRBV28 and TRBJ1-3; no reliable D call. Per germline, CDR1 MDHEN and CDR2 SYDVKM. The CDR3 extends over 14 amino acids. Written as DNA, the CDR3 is TGTGTCAGCAGCATGTTTGGGGTTGGAAACACCATATATTTT. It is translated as CVSSMFGVGNTIYF.

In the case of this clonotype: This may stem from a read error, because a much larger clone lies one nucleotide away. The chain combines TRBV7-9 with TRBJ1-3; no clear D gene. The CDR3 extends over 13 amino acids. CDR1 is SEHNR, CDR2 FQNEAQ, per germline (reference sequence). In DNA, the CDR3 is TGTACCAGCAGCCTAGCGGATGGAAACACCATATATTTT. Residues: CTSSLADGNTIYF. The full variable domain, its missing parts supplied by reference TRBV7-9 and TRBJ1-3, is DTGVSQNPRHKITKRGQNVTFRCDPISEHNRLYWYRQTLGQGPEFLTYFQNEAQLEKSRLLSDRFSAERPKGSFSTLEIQRTEQGDSAMYLCTSSLADGNTIYFGEGSWLTVV.

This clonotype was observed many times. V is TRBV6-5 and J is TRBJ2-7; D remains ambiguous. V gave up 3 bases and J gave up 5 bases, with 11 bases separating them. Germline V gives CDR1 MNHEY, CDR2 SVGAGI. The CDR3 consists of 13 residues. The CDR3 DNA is TGTGCCAGCAGTTATGGGTCAGAGGACGAGCAGTACTTC. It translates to CASSYGSEDEQYF.

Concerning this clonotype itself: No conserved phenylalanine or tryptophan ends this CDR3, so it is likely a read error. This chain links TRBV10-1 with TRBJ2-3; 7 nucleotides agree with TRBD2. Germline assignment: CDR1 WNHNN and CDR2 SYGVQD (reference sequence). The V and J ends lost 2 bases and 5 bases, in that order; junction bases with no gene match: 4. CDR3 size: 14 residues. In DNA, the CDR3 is TGCGCCAGCAGTGAGGCGGGAGCAGGAGATACGCAGTATATT. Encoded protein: CASSEAGAGDTQYI.